Listed below are T cell receptor beta chains from one sample, sequenced in a study of technical replicates of blood from several donors. Repertoires were generated with immunoSEQ multiplex PCR, while TCRdb's copy carries only in-frame clones and drops some. Of some 94,000 clones in the sample, about 95% are singletons; the top ten hold around 0.33%. Sequencing was performed on T cells isolated from PBMCs. These receptors came from a human donor in good health. Both conserved end residues are part of each CDR3. D genes are given only for firm matches. Rows may omit the clone size; those that give it use once, few, many or a size class.

V gene	D gene	J gene	clone size	CDR3 length	CDR3 protein	CDR3 DNA
TRBV5-4	.	TRBJ1-2	.	13	CASSLQGSHGYTF	TGTGCCAGCAGCCTCCAAGGGAGCCATGGCTACACCTTC
TRBV28	.	TRBJ2-3	.	12	CASSRLVDTQYF	TGTGCCAGCAGCCGACTGGTAGATACGCAGTATTTT
TRBV2	TRBD2	TRBJ2-1	.	15	CASTKLAGGRNEQFF	TGTGCCAGCACCAAACTAGCGGGAGGCCGCAATGAGCAGTTCTTC
TRBV9	.	TRBJ2-1	.	15	CASSVGRAPGDEQFF	TGTGCCAGCAGCGTAGGTAGGGCCCCGGGGGATGAGCAGTTCTTC
TRBV19	TRBD1	TRBJ1-1	.	15	CASSISGGGNTEAFF	TGTGCCAGTAGTATTTCAGGGGGCGGGAACACTGAAGCTTTCTTT
TRBV6-1	TRBD1	TRBJ1-1	.	13	CASRGQGWPEAFF	TGTGCCAGCAGGGGACAGGGGTGGCCTGAAGCTTTCTTT
TRBV30	TRBD1	TRBJ1-2	.	12	CAWRRDSYGYTF	TGTGCCTGGAGGAGGGACAGCTATGGCTACACCTTC
TRBV4-1	TRBD2	TRBJ2-1	.	19	CASSHPGLAGVTPYNEQFF	TGCGCCAGCAGCCACCCGGGACTAGCGGGAGTCACCCCCTACAATGAGCAGTTCTTC
TRBV7-3	TRBD2	TRBJ2-1	.	18	CASSLPERGTSGINEQFF	TGTGCCAGCAGCTTACCCGAAAGGGGGACTAGCGGGATTAATGAGCAGTTCTTC
TRBV19	.	TRBJ1-3	.	13	CASQVISGNTIYF	TGTGCCAGCCAGGTTATCTCTGGAAACACCATATATTTT
TRBV30	.	TRBJ1-6	.	17	CAWSRLREVGYNSPLHF	TGTGCCTGGAGTCGGCTCAGGGAAGTAGGCTATAATTCACCCCTCCACTTT
TRBV29-1	.	TRBJ1-4	.	14	CSVEDPGLNEKLFF	TGCAGCGTTGAAGATCCGGGGTTAAATGAAAAACTGTTTTTT
TRBV4-1	.	TRBJ1-3	.	14	CASSPHPSGNTIYF	TGCGCCAGCAGCCCACATCCCTCTGGAAACACCATATATTTT
TRBV4-1	TRBD2	TRBJ2-2	once	16	CASSQARDYNTGELFF	TGCGCCAGCAGCCAAGCCCGGGACTACAACACCGGGGAGCTGTTTTTT
TRBV19	.	TRBJ1-1	.	15	CASSIGNTMNTEAFF	TGTGCCAGTAGTATAGGTAACACCATGAACACTGAAGCTTTCTTT
TRBV6-5	TRBD2	TRBJ2-7	.	16	CASSYSLGGSLYEQYF	TGTGCCAGCAGTTACTCTTTAGGCGGGAGTCTATACGAGCAGTACTTC
TRBV28	.	TRBJ2-7	.	14	CASRSWGLNYEQYF	TGTGCCAGCAGATCTTGGGGGCTAAACTACGAGCAGTACTTC
TRBV7-2	TRBD2	TRBJ2-1	.	15	CASSFSGTSRNEQFF	TGTGCCAGCAGCTTCTCCGGGACTAGCCGAAATGAGCAGTTCTTC
TRBV5-1	TRBD1	TRBJ1-2	.	15	CASSLPSGTGSPLTF	TGCGCCAGCAGCTTGCCGTCCGGGACAGGGTCCCCCCTCACCTTC
TRBV7-3	.	TRBJ1-5	.	13	CASSATVNQPQHF	TGTGCCAGCAGCGCGACAGTGAATCAGCCCCAGCATTTT
TRBV5-4	TRBD2	TRBJ2-5	.	13	CASSLGLAGTQYF	TGTGCCAGCAGCTTGGGACTAGCCGGGACCCAGTACTTC
TRBV5-1	TRBD1	TRBJ2-1	.	15	CASSLGTGGYNEQFF	TGCGCCAGCAGCTTAGGGACAGGGGGATACAATGAGCAGTTCTTC
TRBV5-8	TRBD2	TRBJ2-1	.	17	CASSLETLGGGFNEQFF	TGTGCCAGCAGCTTGGAGACTCTTGGGGGGGGATTCAATGAGCAGTTCTTC
TRBV5-1	TRBD2	TRBJ2-1	.	12	CASSPLAGEQFF	TGCGCCAGCAGTCCACTAGCGGGTGAGCAGTTCTTC
TRBV9	TRBD1	TRBJ1-1	.	14	CASSTRTDRDEAFF	TGTGCCAGCAGCACACGAACAGACAGGGATGAAGCTTTCTTT
TRBV5-5	TRBD2	TRBJ2-7	.	14	CASSWGGGLYEQYF	TGTGCCAGCAGCTGGGGGGGAGGGCTATACGAGCAGTACTTC
TRBV28	TRBD2	TRBJ2-3	.	15	CASSLWTGGEDTQYF	TGTGCCAGCAGTTTATGGACGGGAGGGGAAGATACGCAGTATTTT
TRBV10-2	TRBD2	TRBJ2-1	once	16	CASRAGLAGEGYEQFF	TGCGCCAGCAGGGCGGGACTAGCGGGAGAAGGGTATGAGCAGTTCTTC
TRBV21-1	.	TRBJ1-5	.	18	CASRTGEGGGLSNQPQHF	TGTGCCAGCAGAACGGGTGAAGGGGGCGGTTTGAGCAATCAGCCCCAGCATTTT
TRBV4-3	TRBD2	TRBJ2-1	.	15	CASSQERRLAGEQFF	TGCGCCAGCAGCCAAGAACGGCGACTAGCGGGAGAGCAGTTCTTC
TRBV2	.	TRBJ1-2	.	13	CASSPTGSYGYTF	TGTGCCAGCAGTCCGACAGGAAGCTATGGCTACACCTTC
TRBV27	TRBD2	TRBJ2-1	.	17	CASSLLLAGGPGDEQFF	TGTGCCAGCAGTTTACTGCTAGCGGGAGGGCCGGGCGATGAGCAGTTCTTC
TRBV6-5	TRBD1	TRBJ1-2	.	15	CASSFPGQGLGGYTF	TGTGCCAGCAGTTTTCCTGGACAGGGGTTGGGCGGCTACACCTTC
TRBV11-3	TRBD1	TRBJ2-7	once	14	CASSLPRDRGEQYF	TGTGCCAGCAGCTTACCCCGGGACAGGGGCGAGCAGTACTTC
TRBV28	.	TRBJ1-3	.	14	CASSLAHSGNTIYF	TGTGCCAGCAGTTTGGCCCACTCTGGAAACACCATATATTTT
TRBV21-1	.	TRBJ2-1	.	17	CASSKFDRHSSYNEQFF	TGTGCCAGCAGCAAATTCGATAGACATAGCTCCTACAATGAGCAGTTCTTC
TRBV7-6	TRBD2	TRBJ2-2	.	17	CASSPASGALNTGELFF	TGTGCCAGCAGCCCAGCTAGCGGGGCTCTGAACACCGGGGAGCTGTTTTTT
TRBV19	TRBD1	TRBJ1-2	few	14	CASIRDRAGYGYTF	TGTGCCAGTATCCGCGACAGGGCGGGCTATGGCTACACCTTC
TRBV7-9	.	TRBJ2-7	.	12	CASSLEGLEQYF	TGTGCCAGCAGCTTGGAGGGCCTTGAGCAGTACTTC
TRBV29-1	.	TRBJ1-2	few	12	CSVEQGNYGYTF	TGCAGCGTTGAACAGGGGAACTATGGCTACACCTTC
TRBV11-2	TRBD1	TRBJ1-2	.	14	CASSSYRGPYGYTF	TGTGCCAGCAGCTCTTACAGGGGGCCCTATGGCTACACCTTC
TRBV19	.	TRBJ1-1	.	13	CASSVTVNTEAFF	TGTGCCAGTAGCGTTACAGTGAACACTGAAGCTTTCTTT
TRBV4-2	.	TRBJ2-4	.	15	CASSQDLETRNIQYF	TGTGCCAGCAGCCAAGATTTGGAGACGCGAAACATTCAGTACTTC
TRBV7-3	.	TRBJ2-7	.	15	CASSLFRLEAVEQYF	TGTGCCAGCAGCTTATTTCGACTAGAGGCCGTCGAGCAGTACTTC
TRBV15	.	TRBJ2-4	.	17	CATSAGRGQVGWDIQYF	TGTGCCACCAGTGCCGGGAGAGGCCAGGTTGGGTGGGACATTCAGTACTTC
TRBV7-8	TRBD2	TRBJ2-1	once	16	CASSSAEREWNNEQFF	TGTGCCAGCAGCTCCGCCGAGCGGGAGTGGAACAATGAGCAGTTCTTC
TRBV27	.	TRBJ1-1	once	13	CASSLRRGTEAFF	TGTGCCAGCAGTTTAAGGCGGGGGACTGAAGCTTTCTTT
TRBV9	TRBD2	TRBJ2-5	.	15	CASSRTSGRGETQYF	TGTGCCAGCAGCAGGACTAGCGGGAGGGGAGAGACCCAGTACTTC
TRBV15	TRBD2	TRBJ2-1	once	16	CATHPSVSSGRIEQFF	TGTGCCACGCACCCCTCGGTTAGTAGCGGGAGGATTGAGCAGTTCTTC
TRBV7-9	TRBD1	TRBJ2-3	.	15	CASSSGTGETDTQYF	TGTGCCAGCAGCTCCGGGACAGGGGAAACAGATACGCAGTATTTT
TRBV5-5	.	TRBJ1-1	.	13	CASSFPGITEAFF	TGTGCCAGCAGCTTTCCGGGGATTACTGAAGCTTTCTTT
TRBV27	.	TRBJ2-5	.	15	CASSFLPGDPETQYF	TGTGCCAGCAGTTTCCTCCCAGGTGATCCTGAGACCCAGTACTTC
TRBV18	TRBD1	TRBJ1-2	.	14	CASSPPGQYYGYTF	TGTGCCAGCTCACCGCCGGGACAGTACTATGGCTACACCTTC
TRBV5-6	TRBD1	TRBJ1-2	.	14	CASSPGQGAYGYTF	TGTGCCAGCAGCCCGGGACAGGGGGCTTATGGCTACACCTTC
TRBV25-1	.	TRBJ2-7	.	13	CASSGGLAREQYF	TGTGCCAGCAGTGGAGGGCTAGCGCGCGAGCAGTACTTC
TRBV13	TRBD2	TRBJ2-4	.	14	CASSSRDYWNIQYF	TGTGCCAGCAGCTCGCGGGACTATTGGAACATTCAGTACTTC
TRBV13	.	TRBJ2-7	.	12	CASSSENREQYF	TGTGCCAGCAGCTCTGAGAATCGGGAGCAGTACTTC